This TCR beta chain was recorded in a study of Ad26.COV2.S vaccination and SARS-CoV-2 variants. Across the study: Doses of Ad26.COV2.S were injected into muscle once or twice, 56 days apart.

This clone has a count of ten or more. The assay was immunoSEQ multiplex PCR, and TCRdb's table has in-frame clones only and misses some. The top ten clones hold approximately 3% of a sample with 250,000 or so clones, 87% of them seen once. V was cut by 0 bases and J by 9 bases, with 12 bases left in between. CDR1 LNHDA and CDR2 SQIVND come from the germline V gene (reference sequence). CDR3 length: 14 amino acids. Specified treatment: about 20 received Ad26.COV2.S at low or high dose, single or two shots; about 5 received placebo; per-sample allocation not given. The investigators took samples on day 63 after the first vaccine or placebo injection. The individual, an adult aged 18-55 years, was a donor in Boston.

The sequencing here drew on peripheral blood, taken in a trial of Ad26.COV2.S vaccine versus placebo. The receptor was derived from a person aged 18-65 years who received the Ad26.COV2.S COVID-19 vaccine or a placebo. The chain is built from TRBV19 and TRBJ1-5; D may be TRBD1 (5 bases). This CDR3 reads CASSIDMGERPQHF. DNA for the CDR3: TGTGCCAGTAGTATAGATATGGGGGAACGGCCCCAGCATTTT.